This T cell receptor (beta chain) is from a study of blood T cell repertoires in COVID-19. Per the original data handling: The assay estimated nucleated cells by amplifying reference gene primers. Using immunoSEQ multiplex PCR, the repertoire was profiled, and TCRdb retains in-frame clones only, with some absent. The V and J calls and clone size are taken from that table; D and trimming were inferred from the DNA. The sample lists approximately 530,000 clones, less than 90% occurring once. This CDR3 region has 13 residues. CDR1 is MGHRA and CDR2 is YSYEKL in the germline V gene. Trimming stripped 6 bases from V and 1 base from J, with 10 bases between.

The sequencing input was peripheral blood. This TCR was recovered from a woman in her forties or fifties with COVID-19, enrolled during active disease. V gene TRBV4-1 combines with J gene TRBJ2-7, with a weak D call TRBD2 (5 bases). The CDR3 protein is CASSYPGSYEQYF. The CDR3, as DNA: TGCGCCAGCAGTTACCCGGGATCCTACGAGCAGTACTTC.